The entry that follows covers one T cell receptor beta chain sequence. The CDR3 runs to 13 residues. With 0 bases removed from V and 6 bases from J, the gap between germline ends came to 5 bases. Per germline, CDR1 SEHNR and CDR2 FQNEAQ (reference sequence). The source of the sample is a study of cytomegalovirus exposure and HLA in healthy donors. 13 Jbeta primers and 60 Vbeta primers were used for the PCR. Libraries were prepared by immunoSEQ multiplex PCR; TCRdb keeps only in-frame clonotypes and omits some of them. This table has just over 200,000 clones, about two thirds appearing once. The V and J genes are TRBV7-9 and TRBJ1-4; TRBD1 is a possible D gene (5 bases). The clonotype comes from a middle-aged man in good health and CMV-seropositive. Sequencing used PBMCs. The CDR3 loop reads CASSLAGDEKLFF. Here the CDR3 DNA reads TGTGCCAGCAGCTTAGCAGGGGATGAAAAACTGTTTTTT.